The 31 T cell receptor beta chains below were found in one sample sequenced in a study of Tregs in tolerant kidney transplant recipients. Clones were read by immunoSEQ multiplex PCR, and TCRdb kept only the in-frame ones, dropping some. In the table there are roughly 120,000 clones, roughly nine tenths of which are singletons. Sequences were obtained from CD4+ T cells from blood. These receptor sequences come from a human donor in good health.

This clone was found once. The chain uses TRBV19 and TRBJ2-3; 11 bases line up with TRBD2. CDR3 size: 18 residues. Germline V gives CDR1 LNHDA, CDR2 SQIVND (reference sequence). The ends lost 3 bases at V and 4 bases at J; junction bases unmatched: 12. CDR3 region: CASSIWYTSGRGADTQYF. The DNA for the CDR3 is TGTGCCAGTAGTATTTGGTATACTAGCGGGAGAGGTGCAGATACGCAGTATTTT.

This chain links TRBV5-1 with TRBJ1-1; TRBD1 might be the D (5 bases). V shed 0 bases and J shed 1 base, with 10 bases lying between them. CDR1 is SGHRS, CDR2 YFSETQ, per germline. The CDR3 runs 15 residues. The CDR3 sequence: CASSLAGTANTEAFF. The CDR3 DNA follows: TGCGCCAGCAGCTTGGCCGGGACGGCGAACACTGAAGCTTTCTTT.

This chain connects TRBV7-2 to TRBJ2-7; TRBD2 matches 9 bases. Germline-derived CDR1 and CDR2 are SGHTA and FQGNSA. This CDR3 is 16 amino acids long. V was clipped by 2 bases and J by 7 bases; unmatched bases: 12. The CDR3 reads CASSLMGGSLAGEQYF. The DNA of the CDR3 is TGTGCCAGCAGCTTAATGGGCGGGAGCCTAGCGGGGGAGCAGTACTTC.

This chain links TRBV7-9 with TRBJ2-3; 7 nucleotides match TRBD2. Germline lookup yields CDR1 SEHNR and CDR2 FQNEAQ (reference sequence). The CDR3 totals 16 residues. The trim removed 1 base at V and 5 bases at J, leaving 9 bases unmatched. As DNA, the CDR3 is TGTGCCAGCAGCTTAGGAATGAGTGTAGCGGGAGATACGCAGTATTTT. This encodes CASSLGMSVAGDTQYF.

The chain joins TRBV20-1 to TRBJ1-2; D ambiguous. This CDR3 contains 11 residues. Germline loops: CDR1 DFQATT, CDR2 SNEGSKA (reference sequence). V was cut by 3 bases and J by 7 bases, with 9 bases left in between. The CDR3 loop reads CSASSVPGYTF. CDR3 DNA: TGCAGTGCTAGTTCGGTTCCTGGCTACACCTTC.

The V and J genes are TRBV9 and TRBJ1-2; D possibly corresponds to TRBD1 (5 bases). There are 15 residues in the CDR3. CDR1 SGDLS and CDR2 YYNGEE come from the germline V gene. Trimming removed 2 bases at V and 4 bases at J, with 15 bases between. CDR3 in DNA: TGTGCCAGCAGCGTCGGGGCAGATCCTACCTATGGCTACACCTTC. Amino acids: CASSVGADPTYGYTF.

This clone was recorded only once. The chain combines TRBV27 with TRBJ2-5; 7 positions agree with TRBD2. The V gene end was trimmed by 2 bases and the J gene end by 5 bases; junction bases not matched to a gene: 5. Germline CDR1 is MNHEY and CDR2 is SMNVEV (reference sequence). The CDR3 runs to 14 residues. CDR3 DNA sequence: TGTGCCAGCAGTTTAGCGGGAGTGAGCGAGACCCAGTACTTC. Its translation is CASSLAGVSETQYF.

This clone was seen only a few times. This rearrangement joins TRBV6-1 to TRBJ1-2; unclear D gene. The germline V gene encodes CDR1 MNHNS and CDR2 SASEGT. V dropped 2 bases and J dropped 0 bases, with 4 bases sitting between them. The CDR3 is made up of 13 amino acids. The chain's CDR3 is CASSETPNYGYTF. In nucleotides, the CDR3 is TGTGCCAGCAGTGAAACGCCTAACTATGGCTACACCTTC.

The CDR3 spells CASSEGTVQNTEAFF. The DNA of the CDR3 is TGCGCCAGCAGCGAGGGGACAGTCCAGAACACTGAAGCTTTCTTT. V gene TRBV5-1 combines with J gene TRBJ1-1; TRBD1 agrees at 7 bases. With 4 bases clipped from V and 1 base from J, the junction kept 7 bases outside the gene matches. The V gene's germline CDR1 is SGHRS and CDR2 YFSETQ. The CDR3 runs 15 residues.

This chain connects TRBV11-2 to TRBJ2-4; D may be TRBD2 (6 bases). There are 18 residues in the CDR3. CDR1 and CDR2 (germline): SGHAT, FQNNGV. Trimming took off 2 bases at V and 2 bases at J, with 19 bases between the two ends. CDR3 region: CASSLSFGGTVSKNIQYF. In DNA form, the CDR3 reads TGTGCCAGCAGCTTAAGTTTTGGAGGGACGGTCTCCAAAAACATTCAGTACTTC.

This sequence joins TRBV19 and TRBJ2-3; the D gene is possibly TRBD2 (6 bases). Trimming pared 10 bases from V and 4 bases from J, leaving 21 bases between. This CDR3 has 15 amino acids. CDR1 is LNHDA, CDR2 SQIVND, per germline (reference sequence). CDR3: CATSSGRGFADTQYF. CDR3 DNA sequence: TGTGCCACATCATCCGGGCGGGGCTTTGCAGATACGCAGTATTTT.

The rearrangement links TRBV4-1 to TRBJ1-2; weak D call: TRBD1 (6 bases). Deletions cut 2 bases from V and 1 base from J, with 11 bases between. This CDR3 is 15 amino acids long. Germline loops: CDR1 MGHRA, CDR2 YSYEKL. The CDR3 DNA follows: TGCGCCAGCAGCCAACGGGAGGGGGATAACTATGGCTACACCTTC. Protein product: CASSQREGDNYGYTF.

J is TRBJ2-6 and V is TRBV30; D ambiguous. The CDR3 spans 13 residues. Germline V gives CDR1 GTSNPN, CDR2 SVGIG (reference sequence). V lost 0 bases and J lost 1, with 1 base in between. The CDR3 sequence is CAWSVSGANVLTF. The CDR3 region has the DNA TGTGCCTGGAGTGTTTCTGGGGCCAACGTCCTGACTTTC.

The V gene is TRBV4-2, the J gene TRBJ1-1; D remains unclear. Germline lookup yields CDR1 LGHNA and CDR2 YNFKEQ. The CDR3 is 16 residues long. V lost 7 bases to trimming and J lost 3 bases, with 21 bases between them. In DNA, the CDR3 is TGTGCCAGCAAAACCGTAAAAATGGCGGAGTACACTGAAGCTTTCTTT. This codes for CASKTVKMAEYTEAFF.

J is TRBJ2-7 and V is TRBV10-3; 10 bases are a match to TRBD2. Looked up from germline, CDR1 is ENHRY and CDR2 is SYGVKD. J gave up 4 bases and V 0 bases, and 6 bases lay outside the gene matches. This CDR3 region has 16 residues. This CDR3 is CAISESIASGGYEQYF. CDR3 DNA sequence: TGTGCCATCAGTGAGTCGATAGCTAGCGGGGGTTACGAGCAGTACTTC.

The V call is TRBV29-1, the J call TRBJ1-2; 7 positions match TRBD1. This CDR3 has 14 amino acids. The J segment lost 3 bases and the V segment lost 7 bases, leaving 11 bases of the junction unmatched. Germline CDR1 is SQVTM and CDR2 is ANQGSEA. The DNA of the CDR3 is TGCAGCGCTCCAACAGGGGCTTCAGACTATGGCTACACCTTC. The encoded protein is CSAPTGASDYGYTF.

The V and J genes are TRBV7-9 and TRBJ2-7; 7 bases align to TRBD1. This CDR3 comprises 17 residues. J was trimmed by 3 bases and V by 7 bases; bases with no gene match: 18. The germline V gene encodes CDR1 SEHNR and CDR2 FQNEAQ (reference sequence). The CDR3 region has the DNA TGTGCCAGCACCACTGGCGGGCAGGGGGACGGAAACTACGAGCAGTACTTC. Its translation is CASTTGGQGDGNYEQYF.

The gene calls are TRBV29-1 and TRBJ2-7, with 8 bases that match TRBD2. The CDR3 totals 14 residues. J lost 5 bases, V lost 8 bases, and 14 bases had no gene match. The germline CDR1 and CDR2 sequences are SQVTM and ANQGSEA. CDR3 sequence reads: CSFGTGTRKDEQYF. CDR3 DNA sequence: TGCAGCTTTGGGACCGGGACTAGGAAGGACGAGCAGTACTTC.

The chain joins TRBV23-1 to TRBJ1-6, with D uncertain. TRBV23-1 is an open reading frame, and its role is uncertain. This CDR3 has 11 residues. V lost 7 bases, J lost 13 bases, and 11 bases lay in between. DNA for the CDR3: TGCGCCAGCACTTTGTACGGCCCCCTCCACTTT. Translating it yields CASTLYGPLHF.

This chain connects TRBV19 to TRBJ2-7, with TRBD2 as a possible D gene (5 bases). Trimming stripped 4 bases from V and 0 bases from J, with 10 bases between. Germline loops: CDR1 LNHDA, CDR2 SQIVND (reference sequence). CDR3 length: 14 amino acids. The CDR3: CASSRERYSYEQYF. The CDR3 DNA is TGTGCCAGTAGTAGAGAGCGGTACTCCTACGAGCAGTACTTC.

This rearrangement joins TRBV5-1 to TRBJ2-1; TRBD1 agrees at 12 bases. The trim removed 4 bases at V and 8 bases at J, leaving 7 bases unmatched. Germline V gene lookup returns CDR1 SGHRS and CDR2 YFSETQ. This CDR3 region has 15 residues. The CDR3 spells CASSLVGTGGDEQFF. CDR3 in DNA: TGCGCCAGCAGCCTGGTGGGGACAGGGGGCGATGAGCAGTTCTTC.

CDR3 residues: CASSTGTGTDTQYF. CDR3 nucleotides: TGTGCCAGCAGCACCGGGACAGGCACAGATACGCAGTATTTT. The genes are TRBV5-4 and TRBJ2-3; 7 bases agree with TRBD1. The CDR3 is 14 residues long. The V segment lost 4 bases and the J segment 1 base; nucleotides outside the gene matches: 3. CDR1 is SGHNT, CDR2 YYREEE, per germline (reference sequence).

This clone showed up just once. The V gene is TRBV7-6, the J gene TRBJ1-1; D is unresolved. Deletions cut 1 base from V and 5 bases from J, with 14 bases between. Germline CDR1 reads SGHVS; CDR2 reads FNYEAQ. There are 15 residues in the CDR3. The CDR3 bases are TGTGCCAGCAGCTTAGTTGAGGGTGTGACAACTGAAGCTTTCTTT. It encodes CASSLVEGVTTEAFF.

The chain carries TRBV9 and TRBJ2-1, with 10 bases that match TRBD2. The CDR3 extends over 16 amino acids. The trim removed 0 bases at V and 6 bases at J, leaving 6 bases unmatched. The V gene's germline CDR1 is SGDLS and CDR2 YYNGEE. The CDR3 here is CASSVGASGGFNEQFF. Here the CDR3 DNA reads TGTGCCAGCAGCGTAGGGGCTAGCGGGGGATTCAATGAGCAGTTCTTC.

The V gene is TRBV12-2, the J gene TRBJ1-3; TRBD1, as called in the table, went unchecked against the DNA. TRBV12-2 is a recognized pseudogene. The CDR3 length is 19 residues. CDR3 DNA: TGTGCAAGTCGCTTTCCCCTGGACAGGGAATCATTGTTGGCAAACACCATATATTTT. Protein sequence: CASRFPLDRESLLANTIYF.

The gene calls are TRBV15 and TRBJ1-3, with D uncertain. This CDR3 region has 14 residues. CDR1 and CDR2 from the germline V gene are LNHNV and YYDKDF (reference sequence). V lost 6 bases, J lost 1 base, and 10 bases lay in between. In DNA, the CDR3 is TGTGCCACCAGTCGCGCCCAGTCTGGAAACACCATATATTTT. Amino acid sequence: CATSRAQSGNTIYF. The full variable domain, its missing parts supplied by reference TRBV15 and TRBJ1-3, is DAMVIQNPRYQVTQFGKPVTLSCSQTLNHNVMYWYQQKSSQAPKLLFHYYDKDFNNEADTPDNFQSRRPNTSFCFLDIRSPGLGDTAMYLCATSRAQSGNTIYFGEGSWLTVV.

The chain has TRBV7-2 and TRBJ2-3; 7 positions match TRBD2. Germline V gene data show CDR1 as SGHTA and CDR2 as FQGNSA. This CDR3 is 16 amino acids long. V shed 5 bases and J 2 bases; nucleotides not matched to a gene: 10. As DNA, the CDR3 is TGTGCCAGCAGCCCCCGTACTAGCGAATTCACAGATACGCAGTATTTT. Protein product: CASSPRTSEFTDTQYF.

The CDR3 loop is CASSPWGRGTNTEAFF. The CDR3 DNA follows: TGCGCCAGCAGCCCTTGGGGGCGAGGAACGAACACTGAAGCTTTCTTT. J is TRBJ1-1 and V is TRBV5-1, with TRBD1 as a possible D gene (6 bases). The CDR3 is 16 residues long. Per germline, CDR1 SGHRS and CDR2 YFSETQ. The germline V and J ends were trimmed by 4 bases and 1 base, with 17 bases remaining between them. The entire variable domain, with the rest obtained from reference TRBV5-1 and TRBJ1-1, is as follows: KAGVTQTPRYLIKTRGQQVTLSCSPISGHRSVSWYQQTPGQGLQFLFEYFSETQRNKGNFPGRFSGRQFSNSRSEMNVSTLELGDSALYLCASSPWGRGTNTEAFFGQGTRLTVV.

This sequence joins TRBV18 and TRBJ1-1; D is uncertain. Germline CDR1 is KGHSH and CDR2 is LQKENI. This CDR3 region has 14 residues. V was trimmed by 5 bases and J by 1 base, leaving 11 bases between them. DNA of the CDR3: TGTGCCAGCTCAGCCCAGAGGGAGAACACTGAAGCTTTCTTT. This translates into CASSAQRENTEAFF.

The J gene is TRBJ2-7, the V gene TRBV6-6, with a tentative D call TRBD2 (5 bases). V dropped 8 bases and J dropped 1 base, with 15 bases sitting between them. Per the germline V gene, CDR1 is MNHNY and CDR2 is SVGAGI (reference sequence). The length of the CDR3 is 14 residues. This CDR3 reads CASRPRGLSYEQYF. CDR3 in DNA: TGTGCCAGCCGACCGCGAGGACTGTCCTACGAGCAGTACTTC.

This clone was recorded once. This sequence joins TRBV5-6 and TRBJ2-7, with D unclear. Germline values: CDR1 SGHDT, CDR2 YYEEEE. The length of the CDR3 is 14 residues. The V end lost 4 bases, the J end lost 2 bases, and 13 bases lay between the germline ends. The CDR3 DNA reads TGTGCCAGCAGCGTCTTCGGCAGCACCTACGAGCAGTACTTC. This gives the protein CASSVFGSTYEQYF.